This is a list of T cell receptor beta chains from one sample in a study of CD8 T cells in ankylosing spondylitis. TCRdb recomputed calls from the 5' RACE reads with MiXCR, one row per CDR3 protein. The sample lists roughly 350,000 distinct CDR3 sequences; approximately 8% were seen once. Specimen: blood, either unsorted or a sorted T cell fraction (not recorded which). The receptor source for this set is a male donor with ankylosing spondylitis. The CDR3 runs from the conserved cysteine through the conserved F or W. D genes are given only for firm matches. The size entry is marked missing in some rows and otherwise reads once, few, many or a size class.

len: 15
d_gene: -
j_gene: TRBJ2-1
abundance: many
v_gene: TRBV5-6
CDR3aa: CASSLGWNSYNEQFF
CDR3nt: TGTGCCAGCAGCTTGGGTTGGAACTCCTACAATGAGCAGTTCTTC

len: 15
d_gene: TRBD1
j_gene: TRBJ1-2
abundance: many
v_gene: TRBV9
CDR3aa: CASSVTRTGIYGYTF
CDR3nt: TGTGCCAGCAGCGTAACAAGGACAGGGATCTATGGCTACACCTTC

len: 13
d_gene: TRBD1
j_gene: TRBJ1-1
abundance: -
v_gene: TRBV12-5
CDR3aa: CASGLGTGGLAFF
CDR3nt: TGTGCTAGTGGTTTGGGAACAGGGGGGCTTGCTTTCTTT

len: 15
d_gene: -
j_gene: TRBJ2-5
abundance: -
v_gene: TRBV15
CDR3aa: CATSRGYEGDKTQYF
CDR3nt: TGTGCCACCAGCAGAGGGTATGAGGGAGATAAGACCCAGTACTTC

len: 12
d_gene: -
j_gene: TRBJ2-7
abundance: many
v_gene: TRBV20-1
CDR3aa: CSAHSVQNEQYF
CDR3nt: TGCAGTGCTCACTCAGTACAAAACGAGCAGTACTTC

len: 13
d_gene: -
j_gene: TRBJ1-4
abundance: -
v_gene: TRBV20-1
CDR3aa: CSATDATNEKLFF
CDR3nt: TGCAGTGCCACAGATGCTACTAATGAAAAACTGTTTTTT

len: 15
d_gene: -
j_gene: TRBJ1-6
abundance: many
v_gene: TRBV9
CDR3aa: CASSVGGLNNSPLHF
CDR3nt: TGTGCCAGCAGCGTGGGAGGACTGAATAATTCACCCCTCCACTTT

len: 14
d_gene: -
j_gene: TRBJ2-3
abundance: -
v_gene: TRBV30
CDR3aa: CAWRMGRGTDTQYF
CDR3nt: TGTGCCTGGAGGATGGGGCGGGGCACAGATACGCAGTATTTT

len: 14
d_gene: TRBD2
j_gene: TRBJ2-3
abundance: -
v_gene: TRBV5-1
CDR3aa: CASSTGLATDTQYF
CDR3nt: TGCGCCAGCAGCACGGGACTAGCGACAGATACGCAGTATTTT

len: 11
d_gene: -
j_gene: TRBJ2-7
abundance: many
v_gene: TRBV29-1
CDR3aa: CSVDRDGKQYF
CDR3nt: TGCAGCGTGGACCGAGACGGGAAGCAGTACTTC

len: 14
d_gene: -
j_gene: TRBJ1-3
abundance: -
v_gene: TRBV12-3/TRBV12-4
CDR3aa: CASSPAGRRNTIYF
CDR3nt: TGTGCCAGCAGCCCGGCGGGACGTAGAAACACCATATATTTT

len: 14
d_gene: -
j_gene: TRBJ2-2
abundance: -
v_gene: TRBV3-1
CDR3aa: CASSILADTGELFF
CDR3nt: TGTGCCAGCAGCATACTAGCAGACACCGGGGAGCTGTTTTTT

len: 12
d_gene: -
j_gene: TRBJ2-7
abundance: many
v_gene: TRBV29-1
CDR3aa: CSARTDTYEQYF
CDR3nt: TGCAGCGCTAGGACGGATACCTACGAGCAGTACTTC

len: 13
d_gene: -
j_gene: TRBJ2-2
abundance: -
v_gene: TRBV5-1
CDR3aa: CASSSLFTGELFF
CDR3nt: TGCGCCAGCTCCTCCCTATTCACCGGGGAGCTGTTTTTT

len: 16
d_gene: TRBD2
j_gene: TRBJ2-1
abundance: -
v_gene: TRBV20-1
CDR3aa: CSARRTSGSWDNEQFF
CDR3nt: TGCAGTGCTAGAAGGACTAGCGGGAGTTGGGACAATGAGCAGTTCTTC

len: 12
d_gene: -
j_gene: TRBJ2-2
abundance: many
v_gene: TRBV7-2
CDR3aa: CASSLEGGELFF
CDR3nt: TGTGCCAGCAGCTTAGAAGGCGGGGAGCTGTTTTTT

len: 15
d_gene: TRBD1
j_gene: TRBJ2-1
abundance: many
v_gene: TRBV5-5
CDR3aa: CASSLEGQGFDEQFF
CDR3nt: TGTGCCAGCAGCTTGGAGGGACAGGGTTTCGATGAGCAGTTCTTC

len: 13
d_gene: -
j_gene: TRBJ2-7
abundance: many
v_gene: TRBV6-2/TRBV6-3
CDR3aa: CASRGTSPYEQYF
CDR3nt: TGTGCCAGCAGGGGGACTTCTCCCTACGAGCAGTACTTC

len: 15
d_gene: TRBD2
j_gene: TRBJ2-2
abundance: few
v_gene: TRBV20-1
CDR3aa: CSAMAGGRDTGELFF
CDR3nt: TGCAGTGCTATGGCGGGAGGGCGTGACACCGGGGAGCTGTTTTTT

len: 12
d_gene: -
j_gene: TRBJ1-2
abundance: -
v_gene: TRBV3-1
CDR3aa: CASSQATYGYTF
CDR3nt: TGTGCCAGCAGCCAAGCTACTTATGGCTACACCTTC

len: 13
d_gene: -
j_gene: TRBJ2-1
abundance: few
v_gene: TRBV20-1
CDR3aa: CSAKASGYNEQFF
CDR3nt: TGCAGTGCTAAGGCCTCGGGGTACAATGAGCAGTTCTTC

len: 14
d_gene: -
j_gene: TRBJ1-5
abundance: few
v_gene: TRBV5-1
CDR3aa: CASSLSGLGQPQHF
CDR3nt: TGCGCCAGCAGCCTGTCAGGTCTCGGGCAGCCCCAGCATTTT

len: 14
d_gene: -
j_gene: TRBJ2-7
abundance: few
v_gene: TRBV6-5
CDR3aa: CASSYSVRVGEQYF
CDR3nt: TGTGCCAGCAGTTACTCGGTGCGGGTAGGCGAGCAGTACTTC

len: 13
d_gene: -
j_gene: TRBJ1-5
abundance: -
v_gene: TRBV6-6
CDR3aa: CASSYSRIQPQHF
CDR3nt: TGTGCCAGCAGTTACTCGCGGATCCAGCCCCAGCATTTT

len: 14
d_gene: -
j_gene: TRBJ1-5
abundance: -
v_gene: TRBV18
CDR3aa: CASSPEGSNQPQHF
CDR3nt: TGTGCCAGCTCACCAGAGGGGAGCAATCAGCCCCAGCATTTT

len: 13
d_gene: -
j_gene: TRBJ1-1
abundance: few
v_gene: TRBV19
CDR3aa: CASRIGEYTEAFF
CDR3nt: TGTGCCAGTAGGATAGGGGAGTACACTGAAGCTTTCTTT